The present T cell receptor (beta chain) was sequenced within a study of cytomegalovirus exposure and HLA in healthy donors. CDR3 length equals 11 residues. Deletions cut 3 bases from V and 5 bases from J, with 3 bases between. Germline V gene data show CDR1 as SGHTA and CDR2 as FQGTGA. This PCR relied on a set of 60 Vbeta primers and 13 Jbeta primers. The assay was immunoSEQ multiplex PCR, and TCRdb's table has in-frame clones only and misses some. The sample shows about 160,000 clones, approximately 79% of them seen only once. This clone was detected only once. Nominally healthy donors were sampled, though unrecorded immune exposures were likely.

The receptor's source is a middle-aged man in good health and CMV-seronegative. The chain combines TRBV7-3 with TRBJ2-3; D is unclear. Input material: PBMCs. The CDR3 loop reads CASSFGDTQYF. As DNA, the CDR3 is TGTGCCAGCAGCTTCGGAGATACGCAGTATTTT.